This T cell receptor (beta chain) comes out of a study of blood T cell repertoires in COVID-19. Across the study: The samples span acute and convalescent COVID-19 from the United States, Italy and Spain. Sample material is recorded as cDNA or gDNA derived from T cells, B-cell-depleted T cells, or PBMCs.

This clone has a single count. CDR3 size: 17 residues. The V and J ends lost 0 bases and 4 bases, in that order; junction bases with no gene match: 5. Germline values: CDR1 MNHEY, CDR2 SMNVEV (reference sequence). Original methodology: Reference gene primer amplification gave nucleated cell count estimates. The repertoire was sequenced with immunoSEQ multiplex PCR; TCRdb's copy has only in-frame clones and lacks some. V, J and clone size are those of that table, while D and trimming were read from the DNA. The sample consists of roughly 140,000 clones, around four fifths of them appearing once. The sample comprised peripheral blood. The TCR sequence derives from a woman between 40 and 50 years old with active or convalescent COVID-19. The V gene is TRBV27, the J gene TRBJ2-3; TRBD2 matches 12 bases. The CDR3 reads CASSLSLAGGPSDTQYF. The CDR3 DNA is TGTGCCAGCAGTTTATCCCTAGCGGGGGGGCCCTCAGATACGCAGTATTTT.